The rows below give T cell receptor beta chains drawn from one sample of a study of identical twins. A single record per CDR3 protein comes from TCRdb applying MiXCR to the 5' RACE reads. The data show roughly 250,000 distinct CDR3 sequences, approximately 7.8% seen once. This sample also belongs to another study, concerning yellow fever vaccine responses in identical twins.

The material sequenced was CD8+ T cells sorted from blood. The receptors come from a woman in her late teens or twenties in good health. CDR3s leave out the opening cysteine and the closing phenylalanine or tryptophan.

CDR3 protein | V gene
SARDRGQDPREQF | TRBV20-1
ASSLAILAGTDTQY | TRBV5-1
ASSHGQGLKTQY | TRBV14
ASQLGGGSPLH | TRBV25-1
ASSLDEAYEQY | TRBV5-1
ASTSRVLGSPLH | TRBV2
ASSDLSSSDTQY | TRBV2
ASSTTSGRAYEQF | TRBV12-3/TRBV12-4
ASSERTGYEQY | TRBV25-1
ASRLDIDRHSGNTIY | TRBV12-3/TRBV12-4
SARSLAGLSSYNEQF | TRBV20-1
ASSLRVGDTEAF | TRBV7-9
ASSSATGFPSWEQF | TRBV11-2
ASRTAGNTFYGYT | TRBV12-3/TRBV12-4
ATSAGNYGYT | TRBV24-1
ASSVDGADQETQY | TRBV9
ASSYEVGGYT | TRBV6-2/TRBV6-3
ASRGTTSGGPENTGELF | TRBV6-4
ASSIPPAKGLASSYNEQF | TRBV11-1
ASSLGGGTGEGNEQF | TRBV7-9
ASSFPSYEQY | TRBV28
ASGLVPRVKKLWANVLT | TRBV12-5
ASSSRGLVNEQF | TRBV27
ASSQEGESDEQF | TRBV3-1
ASSLSGSDQPQH | TRBV12-3/TRBV12-4
ASSSQPDEAF | TRBV5-4
ASSIRIAGGLNEQF | TRBV19
SASTRAGYT | TRBV20-1